This T cell receptor (beta chain) stems from a study of blood T cell repertoires in COVID-19. This clone was recorded only once. Here immunoSEQ multiplex PCR was the method, and the copy in TCRdb shows in-frame clones only, minus some. The sample yields some 320,000 clones, around 90% seen once. Two consecutive negative NP/OP PCR tests, clearance, or resolved symptoms defined Cohort 3 recovery. Between the trimmed V and J ends, which lost 6 bases and 4 bases, there was a span of 13 bases. The CDR3 totals 13 residues. Germline assignment: CDR1 MNHEY and CDR2 SVGAGI. The chain employs TRBV6-5 and TRBJ2-7, with D tentatively TRBD1 (6 bases). This sequence was found in a man aged 55 to 70 who had recovered from COVID-19. The specimen was PBMCs or T cells enriched from blood (not recorded which). CDR3 bases: TGTGCCAGCAGGGGCAGGGGTGCATACGAGCAGTACTTC. Protein: CASRGRGAYEQYF.